This TCR beta chain was recovered during a study of blood T cell repertoires in COVID-19. As for the study in general: Sites in the United States, Italy and Spain provided acute and convalescent COVID-19 samples. PBMCs, B-cell-depleted T cells, or T cells were the source of the cDNA or gDNA that made up the material.

This CDR3 contains 12 residues. Unmatched junction bases numbered 2, after V lost 3 bases and J lost 6 bases. Per the germline V gene, CDR1 is SGDLS and CDR2 is YYNGEE. In the authors' workflow: Nucleated cell number was recorded as an estimate derived from reference gene primer amplification. The repertoire was sequenced with immunoSEQ multiplex PCR; TCRdb's copy has only in-frame clones and lacks some. V and J calls and clone size are those listed in that table; D and trimming were worked out from the DNA. The sample shows 150,000 to 250,000 clones, 70% to 85% of them seen only once. Sequencing input: peripheral blood. The chain uses TRBV9 and TRBJ1-1, with TRBD1 matching over 7 bases. This TCR was recovered from a human donor with acute or convalescent COVID-19. The donor label of this sample is uncertain. CDR3 protein: CASSGQGAEAFF. The DNA of the CDR3 is TGTGCCAGCAGCGGACAGGGTGCTGAAGCTTTCTTT.